Shown below are 13 T cell receptor beta chains from a single sample sequenced in a study of T-cell reconstitution after alpha-beta-depleted transplantation in children (dated by TCRdb to about 2016). Read against the paper, the sample's treatment or condition label means: allogeneic hematopoietic cell transplantation with graft depleted of TCRalphabeta T cells and CD19 B cells. To prepare the library, PCR was applied. Sequencing used an Illumina HiSeq 2500. Molecular barcoding was employed in the preparation of TCR libraries, with unique molecular identifiers being used to normalize TCRbeta repertoire quantification. The public sequencing data were trimmed at Q25 with fastp and processed into clonotypes with MiXCR by TCRdb, which kept only in-frame beta chains. Records with the same CDR3 protein are collapsed into one entry carrying the most frequent genes and DNA. In this sample the table shows 500,000 to 750,000 distinct CDR3 sequences, 13% of which occur a single time. Clones ranked in the top ten supply approximately 2.1% of the sample.

The input for sequencing was PBMCs, mostly from graft donor cells, taken 360 days after TCRalphabeta/CD19-depleted stem cell transplant. The receptors derive from a male patient between 10 and 17 years old who had a stem cell transplant for acute myeloid leukemia, so the T cells may come from the graft donor.

The chain recombines TRBV20-1 with TRBJ2-1, with 10 bases that match TRBD2. Trimming cost V 6 bases and J 3 bases; bases outside gene matches: 8. The CDR3 extends over 15 amino acids. Per germline, CDR1 DFQATT and CDR2 SNEGSKA (reference sequence). The CDR3 sequence: CSATEGLAYYNEQFF. The CDR3 DNA reads TGCAGTGCAACCGAGGGACTAGCGTACTACAATGAGCAGTTCTTC.

This chain links TRBV5-1 with TRBJ2-3, with a possible D match to TRBD1 (5 bases). CDR1 and CDR2 (germline): SGHRS, YFSETQ. The CDR3 loop spans 17 amino acids. Trimming left V 4 bases short and J 2 bases short, with 20 bases between. This CDR3 is CASSLIRTQLNTDTQYF. Written as DNA, the CDR3 is TGCGCCAGCAGCCTTATCCGGACACAGCTAAACACAGATACGCAGTATTTT.

The rearrangement uses TRBV29-1 and TRBJ2-5; 10 bases agree with TRBD2. The CDR3 contains 15 residues. Germline CDR1 SQVTM, CDR2 ANQGSEA. J was trimmed by 2 bases and V by 3 bases; bases with no gene match: 6. Written as DNA, the CDR3 is TGCAGCGTTGAGCTAGCGGGAGAGAAGCAAGAGACCCAGTACTTC. Amino acids: CSVELAGEKQETQYF.

This clonotype has just a few counts. The V call is TRBV29-1, the J call TRBJ2-7, with no clear D. Germline V lookup: CDR1 SQVTM, CDR2 ANQGSEA. The V and J ends lost 7 bases and 5 bases respectively, with 12 bases between them. The CDR3 has 11 amino acids. The CDR3, as DNA: TGCAGCGGGTCCGTTCAGGACGAGCAGTACTTC. Amino acids: CSGSVQDEQYF.

The V and J genes are TRBV12-3 or TRBV12-4 and TRBJ2-2, with TRBD2 matching 8 bases. With 6 bases clipped from V and 6 bases from J, the junction kept 12 bases outside the gene matches. The CDR3 covers 16 residues. Here the CDR3 reads CASSKRAGVTAGELFF. The CDR3 DNA sequence: TGTGCCAGCAGCAAAAGAGCGGGAGTTACCGCCGGGGAGCTGTTTTTT.

This chain links TRBV18 with TRBJ2-3; possible D gene TRBD2, 6 bases. The CDR3 extends over 17 amino acids. The V end was cut by 3 bases, the J end by 4 bases, with 20 bases between. CDR1 and CDR2 from the germline V gene are KGHSH and LQKENI. The CDR3 bases are TGTGCCAGCTCACCCCGGGGACTCTTGGGGACCCCAGATACGCAGTATTTT. Protein product: CASSPRGLLGTPDTQYF.

J is TRBJ2-2 and V is TRBV12-3 or TRBV12-4; TRBD2 might be the D (5 bases). V gave up 3 bases and J gave up 5 bases, with 22 bases separating them. The CDR3 consists of 18 residues. In DNA, the CDR3 is TGTGCCAGCAGTTTTCAGGAGGCTTCAAGATCGAGTACCGGGGAGCTGTTTTTT. This codes for CASSFQEASRSSTGELFF.

This chain connects TRBV7-3 to TRBJ2-1; D unresolved. Between the trimmed V and J ends, which lost 0 bases and 7 bases, there was a span of 25 bases. The CDR3 consists of 19 residues. Germline V gene lookup returns CDR1 SGHTA and CDR2 FQGTGA. The CDR3 bases are TGTGCCAGCAGCTTAACGAAGAAGTTTGAGCTCAGGATGTGGAATGAGCAGTTCTTC. As protein: CASSLTKKFELRMWNEQFF.

This clonotype was seen only a few times. This sequence joins TRBV13 and TRBJ2-1, with no clear D. The CDR3 has 14 residues. Germline CDR1 and CDR2: PRHDT and FYEKMQ (reference sequence). Trimming took 6 bases from V and 7 from J, leaving 16 bases between them. This chain's CDR3 is CASSKTPKQNEQFF. The DNA of the CDR3 is TGTGCCAGCAGTAAAACCCCGAAACAAAATGAGCAGTTCTTC.

The chain couples TRBV5-1 to TRBJ2-3; TRBD2 matches at 15 bases. Germline CDR1 and CDR2: SGHRS and YFSETQ. J was trimmed by 0 bases and V by 3 bases; bases with no gene match: 8. The CDR3 covers 19 residues. The CDR3 loop is CASSSGLAGGLSSTDTQYF. The DNA for the CDR3 is TGCGCCAGCAGCTCTGGACTAGCGGGAGGGCTATCTAGCACAGATACGCAGTATTTT.

This clonotype was seen only a few times. The J gene is TRBJ2-7, the V gene TRBV10-3; TRBD1 is a possible D gene (7 bases). V was trimmed by 3 bases and J by 5 bases, leaving 20 bases between them. From germline, CDR1 is ENHRY and CDR2 SYGVKD. This CDR3 region has 16 residues. For the CDR3, the DNA is TGTGCCATCAGTGAAACCGGGACAGCCGGAGGGGACGAGCAGTACTTC. Residues: CAISETGTAGGDEQYF.

This chain links TRBV11-2 with TRBJ2-7; 12 bases are a match to TRBD2. This CDR3 is 16 amino acids long. Losses at the gene ends were 0 bases for V and 4 bases for J; bases not matched to a gene: 4. Germline V gene data show CDR1 as SGHAT and CDR2 as FQNNGV. In nucleotides, the CDR3 is TGTGCCAGCAGCTTAGATTCGGGACTAGCGGGTTACGAGCAGTACTTC. Amino acid sequence: CASSLDSGLAGYEQYF.

This clonotype has a handful of counts. This chain links TRBV28 with TRBJ2-1; 8 bases agree with TRBD1. The CDR3 has 16 residues. Germline-derived CDR1 and CDR2 are MDHEN and SYDVKM. Trimming removed 5 bases from V and 5 bases from J; junction bases left unmatched: 11. The CDR3 loop reads CASSPLEDREDNEQFF. The CDR3 region has the DNA TGTGCCAGCAGTCCCCTAGAGGACAGGGAGGACAATGAGCAGTTCTTC.